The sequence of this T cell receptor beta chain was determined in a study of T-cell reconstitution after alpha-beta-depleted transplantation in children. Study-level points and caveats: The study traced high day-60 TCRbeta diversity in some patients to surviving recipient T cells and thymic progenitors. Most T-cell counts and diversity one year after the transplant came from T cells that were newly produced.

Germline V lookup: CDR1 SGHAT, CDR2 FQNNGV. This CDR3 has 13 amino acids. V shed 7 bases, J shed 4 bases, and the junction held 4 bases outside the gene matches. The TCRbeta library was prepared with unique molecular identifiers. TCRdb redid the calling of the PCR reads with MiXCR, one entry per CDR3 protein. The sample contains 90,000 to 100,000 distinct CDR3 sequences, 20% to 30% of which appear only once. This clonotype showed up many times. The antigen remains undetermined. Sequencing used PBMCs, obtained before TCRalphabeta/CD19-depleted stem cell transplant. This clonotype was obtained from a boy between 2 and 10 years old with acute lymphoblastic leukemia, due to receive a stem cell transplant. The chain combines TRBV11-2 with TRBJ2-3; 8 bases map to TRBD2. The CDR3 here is CASNELAADTQYF. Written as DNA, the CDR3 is TGTGCCAGCAATGAACTAGCGGCAGATACGCAGTATTTT.